The TCR beta chain described here comes from a study of T cells in tuberculosis. Study background: IGRA-negative adolescents, IGRA-positive adolescents with latent tuberculosis and adults with active tuberculosis formed this South African cohort.

Libraries were prepared by immunoSEQ multiplex PCR; TCRdb keeps only in-frame clonotypes and omits some of them. The data hold tens of thousands of clones, with around 90% observed a single time. Study-level findings and limits: Smaller alpha distances in active tuberculosis partly reflected shorter CDR3-alpha lengths. Active tuberculosis TCR-alpha repertoires lay closer to GMM-specific TCRs than IGRA-negative controls, suggesting clonal expansion.

Adolescents were screened for latent TB by skin test and IGRA. Worth noting for this clone: Its antigen remains unknown.

Sample: PBMCs. The sequence came from a donor aged 10 to 29 with latent tuberculosis or without tuberculosis infection. Some clones in this sample may be carry-over from other donors' samples.

The CDR3 region is CASSHLQGSGNTIYF. As DNA, the CDR3 is TGCGCCAGCAGCCATCTACAGGGGTCTGGAAACACCATATATTTT. The rearrangement links TRBV4-1 to TRBJ1-3; 7 nucleotides agree with TRBD1. This CDR3 has 15 residues. V gave up 3 bases and J gave up 1 base; unmatched junction bases: 3. The V gene's germline CDR1 is MGHRA and CDR2 YSYEKL.